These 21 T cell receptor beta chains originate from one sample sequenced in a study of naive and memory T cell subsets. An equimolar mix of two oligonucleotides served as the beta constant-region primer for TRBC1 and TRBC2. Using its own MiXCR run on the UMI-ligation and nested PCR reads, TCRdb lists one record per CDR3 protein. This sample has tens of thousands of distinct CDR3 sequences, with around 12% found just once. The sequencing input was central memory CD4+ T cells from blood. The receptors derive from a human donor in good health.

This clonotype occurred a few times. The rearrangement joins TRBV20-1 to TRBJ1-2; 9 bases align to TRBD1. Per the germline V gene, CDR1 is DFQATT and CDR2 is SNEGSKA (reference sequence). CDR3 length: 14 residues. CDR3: CRFDLKQGAVGYTF. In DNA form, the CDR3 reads TGCAGGTTCGACCTTAAACAGGGGGCTGTCGGCTACACCTTC.

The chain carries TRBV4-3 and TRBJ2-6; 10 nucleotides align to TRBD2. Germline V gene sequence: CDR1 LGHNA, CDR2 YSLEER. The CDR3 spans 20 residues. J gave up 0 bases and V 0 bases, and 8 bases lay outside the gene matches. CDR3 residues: CASSQENPSGRSSGANVLTF. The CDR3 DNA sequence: TGCGCCAGCAGCCAAGAGAACCCTAGCGGGAGAAGCTCTGGGGCCAACGTCCTGACTTTC.

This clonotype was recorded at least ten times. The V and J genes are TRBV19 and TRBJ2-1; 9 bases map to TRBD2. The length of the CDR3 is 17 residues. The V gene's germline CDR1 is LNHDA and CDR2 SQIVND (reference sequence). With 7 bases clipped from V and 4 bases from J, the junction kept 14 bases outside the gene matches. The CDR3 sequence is CASTPGASGTGYNEQFF. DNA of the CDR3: TGTGCCAGTACCCCCGGGGCTAGCGGGACGGGTTACAATGAGCAGTTCTTC.

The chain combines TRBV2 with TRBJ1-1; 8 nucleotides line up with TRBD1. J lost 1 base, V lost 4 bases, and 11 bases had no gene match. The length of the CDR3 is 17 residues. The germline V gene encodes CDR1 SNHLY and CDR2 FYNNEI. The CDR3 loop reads CASSVPSGRGQNTEAFF. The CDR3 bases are TGTGCCAGCAGTGTACCGAGTGGCAGGGGGCAGAACACTGAAGCTTTCTTT.

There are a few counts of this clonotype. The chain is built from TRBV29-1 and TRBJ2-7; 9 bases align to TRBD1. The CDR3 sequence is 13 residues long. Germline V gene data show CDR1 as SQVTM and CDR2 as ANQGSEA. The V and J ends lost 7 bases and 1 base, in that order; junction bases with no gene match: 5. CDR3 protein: CSATGTGSYEQYF. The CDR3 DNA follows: TGCAGCGCCACCGGGACAGGGTCCTACGAGCAGTACTTC.

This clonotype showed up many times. The CDR3 DNA reads TGTGCCAGCAGTCCTCTAAGTAGCACAGATACGCAGTATTTT. It is translated as CASSPLSSTDTQYF. The V and J genes are TRBV7-3 and TRBJ2-3; D is unresolved. The CDR3 consists of 14 residues. Deletions cut 6 bases from V and 0 bases from J, with 10 bases between. Germline values: CDR1 SGHTA, CDR2 FQGTGA.

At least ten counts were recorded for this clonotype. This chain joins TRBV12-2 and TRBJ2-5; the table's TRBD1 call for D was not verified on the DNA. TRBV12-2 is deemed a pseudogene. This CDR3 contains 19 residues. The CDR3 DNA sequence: TGTGCAAGTCGCATCGTGTCGGTAGGGGCCCGAAAAGGGGGGGAGACCCAGTACTTC. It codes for CASRIVSVGARKGGETQYF.

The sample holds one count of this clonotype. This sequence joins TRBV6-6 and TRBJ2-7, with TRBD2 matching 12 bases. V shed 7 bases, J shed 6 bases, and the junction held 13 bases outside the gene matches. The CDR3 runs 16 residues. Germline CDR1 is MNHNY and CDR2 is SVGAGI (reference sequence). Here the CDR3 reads CASNGMGLAGGGEQYF. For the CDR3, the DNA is TGTGCCAGCAACGGAATGGGACTAGCGGGCGGCGGCGAGCAGTACTTC.

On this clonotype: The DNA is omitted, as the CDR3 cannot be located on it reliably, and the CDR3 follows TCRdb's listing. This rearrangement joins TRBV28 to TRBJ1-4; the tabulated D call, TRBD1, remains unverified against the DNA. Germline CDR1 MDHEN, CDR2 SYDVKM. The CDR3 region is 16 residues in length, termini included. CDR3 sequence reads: CASSFGSGAGEEKLFF.

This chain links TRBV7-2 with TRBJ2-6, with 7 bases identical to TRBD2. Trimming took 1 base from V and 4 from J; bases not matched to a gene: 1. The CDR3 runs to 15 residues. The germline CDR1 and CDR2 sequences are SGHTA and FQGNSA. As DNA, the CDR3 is TGTGCCAGCAGCTTAGACGGGAGGGGGGCCAACGTCCTGACTTTC. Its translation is CASSLDGRGANVLTF.

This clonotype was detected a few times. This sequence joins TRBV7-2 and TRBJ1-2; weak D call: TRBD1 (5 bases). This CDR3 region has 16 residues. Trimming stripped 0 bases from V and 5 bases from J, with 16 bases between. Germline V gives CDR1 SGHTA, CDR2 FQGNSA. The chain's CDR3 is CASSLAWGQSVYGYTF. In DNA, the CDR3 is TGTGCCAGCAGCTTAGCGTGGGGCCAAAGCGTGTATGGCTACACCTTC.

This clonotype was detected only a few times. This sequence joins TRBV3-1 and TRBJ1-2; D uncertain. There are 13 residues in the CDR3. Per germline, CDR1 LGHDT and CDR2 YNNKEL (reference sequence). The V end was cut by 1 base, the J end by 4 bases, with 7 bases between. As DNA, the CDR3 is TGTGCCAGCAGCCAAGGACGCGGCTATGGCTACACCTTC. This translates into CASSQGRGYGYTF.

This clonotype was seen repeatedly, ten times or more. The DNA for the CDR3 is TGTGCCAGCAGCTTGCTCGGGACAGGGGGCAGGTCACCCCTCCACTTT. Translation: CASSLLGTGGRSPLHF. The rearrangement links TRBV5-4 to TRBJ1-6; 12 nucleotides align to TRBD1. J gave up 10 bases and V 1 base, and 6 bases lay outside the gene matches. The CDR3 extends over 16 amino acids. CDR1 SGHNT and CDR2 YYREEE come from the germline V gene (reference sequence).

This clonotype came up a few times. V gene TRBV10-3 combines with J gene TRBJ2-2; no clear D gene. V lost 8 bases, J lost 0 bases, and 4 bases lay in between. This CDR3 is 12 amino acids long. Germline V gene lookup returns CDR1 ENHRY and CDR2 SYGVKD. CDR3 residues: CAIGTNTGELFF. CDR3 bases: TGTGCCATCGGGACGAACACCGGGGAGCTGTTTTTT.

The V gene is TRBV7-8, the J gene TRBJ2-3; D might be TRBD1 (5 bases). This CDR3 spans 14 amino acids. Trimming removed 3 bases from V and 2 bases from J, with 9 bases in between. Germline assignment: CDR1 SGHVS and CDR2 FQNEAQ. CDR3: CASSFRQSTDTQYF. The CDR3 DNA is TGTGCCAGCAGCTTTAGACAGTCCACAGATACGCAGTATTTT.

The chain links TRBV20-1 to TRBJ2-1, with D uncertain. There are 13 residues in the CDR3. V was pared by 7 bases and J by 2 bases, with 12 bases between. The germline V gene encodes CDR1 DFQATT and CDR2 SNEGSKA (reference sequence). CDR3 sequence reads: CSGMAVTYNEQFF. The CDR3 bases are TGCAGTGGGATGGCAGTAACCTACAATGAGCAGTTCTTC.

Here the CDR3 DNA reads TGTGCCAGCAGCCCGGGCGGGGTCCAGCGCGGCTACACCTTC. Translating it yields CASSPGGVQRGYTF. The rearrangement links TRBV7-8 to TRBJ1-2; D call uncertain. There are 14 residues in the CDR3. Germline V gene lookup returns CDR1 SGHVS and CDR2 FQNEAQ. V was clipped by 5 bases and J by 8 bases, with 18 bases between them.

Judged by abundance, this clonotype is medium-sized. DNA for the CDR3: TGCAGCGTTTTGGCCCGAGAAGCATCTGGCTACACCTTC. It translates to CSVLAREASGYTF. This chain uses TRBV29-1 with TRBJ1-2; no reliable D call. CDR1 is SQVTM, CDR2 ANQGSEA, per germline. The CDR3 is made up of 13 amino acids. V was pared by 5 bases and J by 7 bases, with 17 bases between.

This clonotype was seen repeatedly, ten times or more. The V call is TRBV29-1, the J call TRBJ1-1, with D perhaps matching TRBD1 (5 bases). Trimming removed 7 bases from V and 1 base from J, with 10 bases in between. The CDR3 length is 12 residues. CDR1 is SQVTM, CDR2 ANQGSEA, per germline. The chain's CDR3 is CSALGQNTEAFF. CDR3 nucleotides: TGCAGCGCACTAGGACAGAACACTGAAGCTTTCTTT.

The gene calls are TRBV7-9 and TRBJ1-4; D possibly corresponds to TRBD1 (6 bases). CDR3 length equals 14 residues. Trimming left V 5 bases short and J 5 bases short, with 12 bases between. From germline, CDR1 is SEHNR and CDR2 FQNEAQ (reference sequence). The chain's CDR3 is CASSRTEKNEKLFF. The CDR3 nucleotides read TGTGCCAGCAGCCGGACAGAGAAAAATGAAAAACTGTTTTTT.

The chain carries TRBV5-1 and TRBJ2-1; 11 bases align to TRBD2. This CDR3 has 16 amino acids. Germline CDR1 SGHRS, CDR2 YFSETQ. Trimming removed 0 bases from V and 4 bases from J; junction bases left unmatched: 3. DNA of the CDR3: TGCGCCAGCAGCTTGGAGGGGACTAGCGGTTACAATGAGCAGTTCTTC. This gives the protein CASSLEGTSGYNEQFF.